One T cell receptor (beta chain) is described in this entry. Gene names refer to mouse genes. The sequenced fragment ends 4 residues before the CDR3 boundary, so the rest is inferred from the germline J gene. These data belong to a study of CD8+ T cells in alopecia areata. Study-wide background: Female C3H/HeJ mice aged roughly 6-11 weeks received skin from roughly 6-12-month-old C3H/HeJ donors with spontaneous alopecia.

The authors extracted RNA and reverse transcribed it into cDNA as the sequencing template. TCRdb's table, derived via immunoSEQ multiplex PCR, lists solely in-frame clones and lacks some. This repertoire holds about 300,000 clones, and none appear only once. Researchers sorted pooled cutaneous lymph node cells on the basis of CD4, CD8alpha, NKG2D, NKG2ACE and other markers. Per the germline V gene, CDR1 is NSHNY and CDR2 is SYGAGN. The CDR3 runs to 17 residues. The TCR comes from a C3H/HeJ mouse with alopecia areata. For this mouse line, the MHC haplotype is H2-k. The rearrangement uses TRBV13-1 and TRBJ2-5, with 11 nucleotides matching TRBD2. The specimen sequenced was CD4+ T cells sorted from a lymph node. The CDR3 sequence is CASSEPWGLGDRDTQYF. Partial CDR3 DNA: TGTGCCAGCAGTGAGCCCTGGGGACTGGGGGACCGGGAC.